This record looks at one T cell receptor beta chain sequence and its context. Its antigen is not known. To make TCR beta libraries, researchers used iRepertoire HTBI primers and Arm-PCR of CDR3 regions. In the original processing: Samples revealed 60 to 70 TRBV and about 15 TRBJ segments. TCRdb analysed the multiplex PCR reads with MiXCR anew, one entry per CDR3 protein. The V and J calls follow TCRdb's processing rather than the paper's. In the table there are about 420,000 distinct CDR3 sequences, 23% of which are singletons. This record comes from a study of regulatory T cells in long-lasting Graves disease. General study findings and limits: Persistent disease was characterized by preferential usage of TRBV28, TRBJ1-2 and TRBJ2-5.

The CDR3 spans 15 residues. The germline V gene encodes CDR1 SGDLS and CDR2 YYNGEE. Trimming removed 0 bases from V and 8 bases from J, with 17 bases in between. Time point defined: persistent/refractory GD, antithyroid drugs over 5 years with positive TRAb. Generation of the TCR library employed RNA extracted from PBMCs. Peripheral blood, about 9 milliliters of it, was drawn into EDTA tubes. This clonotype originated in a female donor with Graves disease. This sequence joins TRBV9 and TRBJ1-1; maybe TRBD1 (6 bases). Sequencing was performed on peripheral blood mononuclear cells (PBMCs), taken when the disease was refractory, from a patient treated with antithyroid drugs. CDR3 amino acids: CASSVDGTRGTEAFF. The CDR3 DNA sequence: TGTGCCAGCAGCGTAGATGGTACAAGGGGGACCGAAGCTTTCTTT.